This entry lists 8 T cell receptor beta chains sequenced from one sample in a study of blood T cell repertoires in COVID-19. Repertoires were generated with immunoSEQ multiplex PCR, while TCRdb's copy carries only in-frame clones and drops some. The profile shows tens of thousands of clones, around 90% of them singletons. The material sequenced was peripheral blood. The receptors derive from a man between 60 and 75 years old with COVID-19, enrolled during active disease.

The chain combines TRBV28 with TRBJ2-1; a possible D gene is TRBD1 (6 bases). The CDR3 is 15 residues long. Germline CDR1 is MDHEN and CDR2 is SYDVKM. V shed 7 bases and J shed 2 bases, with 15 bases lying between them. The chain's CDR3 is CASTSVGQTYNEQFF. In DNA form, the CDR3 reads TGTGCCAGCACCTCGGTGGGACAAACCTACAATGAGCAGTTCTTC.

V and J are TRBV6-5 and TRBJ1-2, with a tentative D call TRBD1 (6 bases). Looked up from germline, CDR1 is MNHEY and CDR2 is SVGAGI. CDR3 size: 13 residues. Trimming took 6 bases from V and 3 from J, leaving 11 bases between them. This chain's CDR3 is CASSRQEDYGYTF. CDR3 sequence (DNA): TGTGCCAGCAGCCGACAGGAGGACTATGGCTACACCTTC.

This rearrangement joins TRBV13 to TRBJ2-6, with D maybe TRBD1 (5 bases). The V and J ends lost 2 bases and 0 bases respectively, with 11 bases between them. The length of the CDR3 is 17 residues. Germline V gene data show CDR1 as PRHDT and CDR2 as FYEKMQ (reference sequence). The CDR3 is CASSLYDRNSGANVLTF. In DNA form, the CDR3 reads TGTGCCAGCAGCTTATACGACAGAAACTCTGGGGCCAACGTCCTGACTTTC.

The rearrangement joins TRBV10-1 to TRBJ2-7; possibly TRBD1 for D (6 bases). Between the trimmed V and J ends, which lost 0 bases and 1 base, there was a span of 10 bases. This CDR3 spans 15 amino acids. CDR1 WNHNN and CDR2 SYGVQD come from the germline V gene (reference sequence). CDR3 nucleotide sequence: TGCGCCAGCAGTGAGTCGGACAGCAGGTCCTACGAGCAGTACTTC. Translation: CASSESDSRSYEQYF.

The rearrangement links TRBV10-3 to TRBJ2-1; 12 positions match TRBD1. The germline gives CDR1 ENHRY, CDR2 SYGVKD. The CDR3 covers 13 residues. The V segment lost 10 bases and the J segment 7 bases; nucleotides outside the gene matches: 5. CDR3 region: CATGTGGGNEQFF. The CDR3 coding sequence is TGTGCCACCGGGACAGGGGGCGGGAATGAGCAGTTCTTC.

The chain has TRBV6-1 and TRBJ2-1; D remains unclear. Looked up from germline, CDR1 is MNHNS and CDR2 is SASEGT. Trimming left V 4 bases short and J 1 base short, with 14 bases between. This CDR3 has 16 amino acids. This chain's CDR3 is CASSAHPTGSYNEQFF. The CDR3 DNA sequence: TGTGCCAGCAGTGCTCACCCCACGGGTTCCTACAATGAGCAGTTCTTC.

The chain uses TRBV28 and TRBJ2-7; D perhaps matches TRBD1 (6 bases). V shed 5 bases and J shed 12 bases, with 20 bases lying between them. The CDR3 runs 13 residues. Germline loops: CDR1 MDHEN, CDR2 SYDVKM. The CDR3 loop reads CASSMLSGVRAYF. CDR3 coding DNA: TGTGCCAGCAGTATGCTATCAGGGGTAAGGGCGTACTTC.

As DNA, the CDR3 is TGTGCCAGCAGCCTACAGGGGGCGAATGAGCAGTTCTTC. It encodes CASSLQGANEQFF. The chain uses TRBV7-6 and TRBJ2-1; 9 bases are shared with TRBD1. The V and J ends lost 5 bases and 7 bases, in that order; junction bases with no gene match: 3. The CDR3 spans 13 residues. The germline V gene encodes CDR1 SGHVS and CDR2 FNYEAQ.